This record concerns one TCR beta chain sequence. Sequenced by immunoSEQ multiplex PCR; TCRdb stores in-frame clones only, minus some. Altogether about 140,000 clones are present, more than 85% being singletons, with the ten largest covering around 10%. This sample is part of a study of control samples from healthy donors and cancer patients. CDR1 KGHSY and CDR2 FQNENV come from the germline V gene. This CDR3 region has 13 residues. The V gene lost 0 bases and the J gene lost 2 bases, with 4 bases spanning the gap. Input material: blood. The rearrangement links TRBV16 to TRBJ2-5; D gene unclear. This sequence originates from a woman aged 30 to 39 in good health. The CDR3 nucleotides read TGTGCCAGCAGCCAATCCAGTCAAGAGACCCAGTACTTC. It translates to CASSQSSQETQYF.